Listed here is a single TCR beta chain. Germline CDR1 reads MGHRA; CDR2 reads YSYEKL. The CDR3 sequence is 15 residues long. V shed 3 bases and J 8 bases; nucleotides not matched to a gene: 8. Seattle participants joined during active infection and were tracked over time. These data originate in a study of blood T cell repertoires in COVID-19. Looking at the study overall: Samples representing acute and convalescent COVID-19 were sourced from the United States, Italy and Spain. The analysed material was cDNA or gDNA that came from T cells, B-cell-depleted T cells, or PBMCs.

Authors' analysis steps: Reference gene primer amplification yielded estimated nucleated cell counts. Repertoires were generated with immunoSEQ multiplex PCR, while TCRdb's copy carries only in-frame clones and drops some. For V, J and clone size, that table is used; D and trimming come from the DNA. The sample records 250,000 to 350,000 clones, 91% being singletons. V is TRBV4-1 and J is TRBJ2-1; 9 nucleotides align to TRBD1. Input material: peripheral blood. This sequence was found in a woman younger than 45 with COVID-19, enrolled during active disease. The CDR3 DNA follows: TGCGCCAGCAGCCAGCAGCCGGACAGGGGATATGAGCAGTTCTTC. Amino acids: CASSQQPDRGYEQFF.